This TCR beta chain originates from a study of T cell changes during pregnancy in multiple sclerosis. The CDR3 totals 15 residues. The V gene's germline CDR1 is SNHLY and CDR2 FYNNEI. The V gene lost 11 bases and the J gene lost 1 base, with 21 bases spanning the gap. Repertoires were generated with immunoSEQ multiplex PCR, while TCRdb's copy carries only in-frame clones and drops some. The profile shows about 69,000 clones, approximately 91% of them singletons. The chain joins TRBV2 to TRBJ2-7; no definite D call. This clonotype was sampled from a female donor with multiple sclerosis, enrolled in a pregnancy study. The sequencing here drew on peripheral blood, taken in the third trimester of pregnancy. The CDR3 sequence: CASLNEAAASYEQYF. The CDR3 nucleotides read TGTGCCTCTCTCAACGAGGCAGCCGCATCCTACGAGCAGTACTTC.